The T cell receptor beta chain described here comes from a study of blood T cell repertoires in COVID-19. Overall study: PBMCs, B-cell-depleted T cells, or T cells were the source of the cDNA or gDNA that made up the material.

Authors' processing steps: Estimates of nucleated cell counts were drawn from the amplification of reference gene primers. Clones were read by immunoSEQ multiplex PCR, and TCRdb kept only the in-frame ones, dropping some. The D gene and trimming were derived from the DNA, and the V and J assignments and clone size from that table. The sample consists of 150,000 to 200,000 clones, 80% of them appearing once. Participants were aged about 18 to 95 years, lived in over 20 US areas, and enrolled virtually. Resolution of symptoms, clearance, or two negative PCRs was present in recovered Cohort 3 donors. J was trimmed by 5 bases and V by 4 bases; bases with no gene match: 5. This CDR3 comprises 15 residues. Germline V CDR1 and CDR2: MNHEY, SVGAGI.

The chain combines TRBV6-5 with TRBJ1-4; the match to TRBD1 covers 9 bases. The material sequenced was PBMCs or T cells enriched from blood (not recorded which). The TCR comes from a man aged 35-49 years who had recovered from COVID-19. This chain's CDR3 is CASSSPDRGNEKLFF. The CDR3 nucleotides are TGTGCCAGCAGTTCTCCGGACAGGGGAAATGAAAAACTGTTTTTT.